This is a list of T cell receptor beta chains from one sample in a study of TIL therapy for anti-PD-1-resistant metastatic lung cancer. TCRdb's copy holds only in-frame clones and misses some; the assay was immunoSEQ multiplex PCR. The sample holds tens of thousands of clones; under 80% are singletons and the top ten take nearly 7.5%. Sequences were derived from blood, sampled at baseline. These TCRs come from a person between 25 and 79 years old with non-small cell lung cancer. CDR3s include the opening cysteine and the closing phenylalanine or tryptophan. The D gene is left open where the match is weak. Where a row states a size, it is once, few, many or the class of an expanded clone; other rows omit it.

TRBJ2-3 . . TRBV5-4 CASSLGLHTDTQYF TGTGCCAGCAGCTTGGGGCTTCACACAGATACGCAGTATTTT
TRBJ2-3 . . TRBV19 CASSPTASTDTQYF TGTGCCAGTAGCCCGACCGCTAGCACAGATACGCAGTATTTT
TRBJ1-2 . . TRBV7-2 CASSSSKANYGYTF TGTGCCAGCAGCTCCTCGAAGGCTAACTATGGCTACACCTTC
TRBJ1-1 . . TRBV5-1 CASSPAGARNTEAFF TGCGCCAGCAGCCCGGCGGGGGCGAGGAACACTGAAGCTTTCTTT
TRBJ2-7 . . TRBV7-2 CASSHPFLEQYF TGTGCCAGCAGCCACCCGTTCCTCGAGCAGTACTTC
TRBJ2-1 . . TRBV19 CASSIRLAYNEQFF TGTGCCAGTAGTATCAGGCTAGCCTACAATGAGCAGTTCTTC
TRBJ2-5 . . TRBV11-3 CASSRTGETQYF TGTGCCAGCAGCCGCACCGGGGAGACCCAGTACTTC
TRBJ1-6 few . TRBV9 CASSGTGGYNSPLHF TGTGCCAGCAGCGGAACGGGGGGGTATAATTCACCCCTCCACTTT
TRBJ2-3 . TRBD2 TRBV30 CAWRGGGPDRDTQYF TGTGCCTGGAGGGGCGGGGGGCCGGACAGAGATACGCAGTATTTT
TRBJ2-1 once . TRBV4-3 CASSQERPTPHNEQFF TGCGCCAGCAGCCAAGAGCGGCCCACCCCACACAATGAGCAGTTCTTC
TRBJ1-1 . TRBD1 TRBV19 CATRGSWTEAFF TGTGCCACCAGGGGGTCGTGGACTGAAGCTTTCTTT
TRBJ1-2 . . TRBV2 CASSKDYGYTF TGTGCCAGCAGTAAAGACTATGGCTACACCTTC
TRBJ2-6 . . TRBV7-7 CASSRPSVPQSRANVLTF TGTGCCAGCAGCAGGCCGTCAGTGCCACAAAGTCGGGCCAACGTCCTGACTTTC
TRBJ2-5 . TRBD1 TRBV19 CASSNPGQGESVQYF TGTGCCAGTAGTAACCCGGGACAGGGCGAATCCGTGCAGTACTTC
TRBJ2-7 . . TRBV5-1 CASSLMTGTYEQYF TGCGCCAGCAGCTTGATGACGGGGACCTACGAGCAGTACTTC
TRBJ2-3 . . TRBV6-4 CASSEGGPTDTQYF TGTGCCAGCAGTGAGGGGGGCCCCACAGATACGCAGTATTTT
TRBJ1-5 once . TRBV20-1 CSARPWPQHF TGCAGTGCTAGGCCATGGCCCCAGCATTTT
TRBJ1-4 . . TRBV7-2 CASSTTGGSLFF TGTGCCAGCAGCACCACAGGAGGTTCACTGTTTTTT
TRBJ2-3 . TRBD2 TRBV9 CASSVASGSMGTDTQYF TGTGCCAGCAGCGTAGCTAGCGGGAGCATGGGCACAGATACGCAGTATTTT
TRBJ2-3 . . TRBV10-3 CAISPGRGTDTQYF TGTGCCATCAGTCCGGGACGAGGTACAGATACGCAGTATTTT
TRBJ2-7 . . TRBV29-1 CSVDQGGGTYEQYF TGCAGCGTTGATCAAGGCGGGGGCACCTACGAGCAGTACTTC
TRBJ1-4 . . TRBV6-1 CASSELTQVEKLFF TGTGCCAGCAGTGAACTGACGCAGGTTGAAAAACTGTTTTTT
TRBJ1-1 . . TRBV7-3 CASSQGWAPNTEAFF TGTGCCAGCAGCCAGGGGTGGGCCCCGAACACTGAAGCTTTCTTT
TRBJ2-1 . . TRBV12-1 CASSPDPCGGGNEQFF TGTGCCAGCAGCCCTGACCCGTGCGGGGGGGGGAATGAGCAGTTCTTC
TRBJ1-6 few . TRBV9 CASREGPVHNSPLHF TGTGCCAGCAGGGAGGGACCCGTTCATAATTCACCCCTCCACTTT
TRBJ1-3 . . TRBV5-5 CASSLAGGNTIYF TGTGCCAGCAGCTTGGCCGGGGGAAACACCATATATTTT
TRBJ2-5 once . TRBV5-1 CASSSQETQYF TGCGCCAGCAGCTCACAAGAGACCCAGTACTTC
TRBJ2-6 few . TRBV19 CASSIQGAGANVLTF TGTGCCAGTAGTATCCAGGGTGCTGGGGCCAACGTCCTGACTTTC
TRBJ2-7 . TRBD2 TRBV7-3 CASSLDSGRTGEQYF TGTGCCAGCAGCTTAGATAGCGGGAGGACGGGGGAGCAGTACTTC
TRBJ1-2 . . TRBV19 CASSIIANYGYTF TGTGCCAGTAGTATAATAGCTAACTATGGCTACACCTTC
TRBJ1-2 once . TRBV19 CASIGARAYGYTF TGTGCCAGTATTGGAGCGCGGGCCTATGGCTACACCTTC
TRBJ2-5 . TRBD1 TRBV27 CASSLTGTGARETQYF TGTGCCAGCAGTTTAACCGGGACAGGGGCGCGAGAGACCCAGTACTTC
TRBJ1-2 once TRBD1 TRBV6-6 CASSRGNRGGYGYTF TGTGCCAGCAGTAGAGGGAACAGGGGCGGGTATGGCTACACCTTC
TRBJ2-1 few TRBD1 TRBV6-5 CASNPGGLKGHEQFF TGTGCCAGCAACCCAGGGGGCCTCAAGGGGCATGAGCAGTTCTTC
TRBJ2-3 once . TRBV5-1 CASSLGRPTDTQYF TGCGCCAGCAGCTTGGGGAGACCCACAGATACGCAGTATTTT
TRBJ2-7 few . TRBV19 CASSTRATDYEQYF TGTGCCAGTAGCACCCGAGCGACTGACTACGAGCAGTACTTC